This T cell receptor (beta chain) was observed in a study of cytomegalovirus exposure and HLA in healthy donors. Study-wide points: Data from an earlier analysis indicated that most TCR beta V segments were productive either about 90% or about 30% of the time. Immune exposure data for these donors was limited to CMV serostatus. In a later analysis, TCR beta V- and J-gene trimming was associated with a missense DCLRE1C variant.

In regard to this clone: Its antigen is currently unknown.

Germline V gene sequence: CDR1 SQVTM, CDR2 ANQGSEA. The junction had 8 bases not matched to a gene; V was cut back by 6 bases and J by 2 bases. This CDR3 is 16 amino acids long. PCR amplification relied on 60 Vbeta primers (plus 13 Jbeta primers). Sequenced by immunoSEQ multiplex PCR; TCRdb stores in-frame clones only, minus some. The sample records some 180,000 clones, around 90% being singletons. The donors gave bone marrow, and they were healthy. The origin of this receptor is a boy between 2 and 10 years old in good health and CMV-seronegative. Sequencing was done on a sample of PBMCs. The rearrangement uses TRBV29-1 and TRBJ2-1; TRBD2 agrees at 12 bases. CDR3 DNA: TGCAGCGTGGCGACTAGCGGGGGTTGGGCCTACAATGAGCAGTTCTTC. This gives the protein CSVATSGGWAYNEQFF.